The 31 T cell receptor beta chains below all came from one sample that was sequenced in a study of blood T cell repertoires in COVID-19. Some clones are missing from TCRdb's copy, which holds only in-frame ones; the method was immunoSEQ multiplex PCR. The sample carries 70,000 or so clones, 80% recorded once. The sample taken for sequencing was peripheral blood. The origin of the receptors is a human donor in a cohort sampled during active COVID-19.

V gene TRBV7-8 combines with J gene TRBJ2-1, with no clear D. Germline loops: CDR1 SGHVS, CDR2 FQNEAQ. V was shortened by 4 bases and J by 0 bases, with 16 bases between the two germline ends. The CDR3 consists of 17 residues. The CDR3: CASSSTTQRSSYNEQFF. In DNA, the CDR3 is TGTGCCAGCAGCTCGACAACCCAGAGAAGCTCCTACAATGAGCAGTTCTTC.

The chain is built from TRBV21-1 and TRBJ1-5. TRBV21-1 is assigned pseudogene status. The CDR3 runs to 16 residues. This CDR3 is CASSKAGGPGAAPQHF. The CDR3 DNA sequence: TGTGCCAGCAGCAAAGCGGGCGGGCCGGGTGCGGCGCCCCAGCATTTT.

The V and J genes are TRBV4-2 and TRBJ2-7, with TRBD2 matching over 7 bases. The trim removed 3 bases at V and 2 bases at J, leaving 4 bases unmatched. This CDR3 has 14 residues. The germline V gene has CDR1 LGHNA and CDR2 YNFKEQ. The chain's CDR3 is CASSQSGATYEQYF. DNA of the CDR3: TGTGCCAGCAGCCAGAGCGGGGCGACCTACGAGCAGTACTTC.

The rearrangement joins TRBV6-5 to TRBJ2-7, with 9 bases that match TRBD1. With 6 bases clipped from V and 3 bases from J, the junction kept 3 bases outside the gene matches. This CDR3 spans 13 amino acids. Per the germline V gene, CDR1 is MNHEY and CDR2 is SVGAGI. The CDR3 sequence is CASRGQGFYEQYF. The CDR3, as DNA: TGTGCCAGCAGAGGACAGGGGTTCTACGAGCAGTACTTC.

This clone was seen at least ten times. The rearrangement uses TRBV7-9 and TRBJ1-2, with 11 positions matching TRBD1. Germline trimming cut 3 bases from V and 3 bases from J; bases unmatched to any gene: 3. The germline gives CDR1 SEHNR, CDR2 FQNEAQ (reference sequence). The CDR3 runs to 15 residues. Here the CDR3 DNA reads TGTGCCAGCAGCTTGGGACAGGGGGTCCACTATGGCTACACCTTC. This codes for CASSLGQGVHYGYTF.

This clone has just one count. V and J are TRBV20-1 and TRBJ2-7, with TRBD1 as a possible D gene (5 bases). The CDR3 covers 11 residues. The V gene's germline CDR1 is DFQATT and CDR2 SNEGSKA (reference sequence). V was shortened by 8 bases and J by 7 bases, with 15 bases between the two germline ends. The DNA for the CDR3 is TGCAGTCAAATACAGGCTGGGGAGCAGTACTTC. It translates to CSQIQAGEQYF.

The V gene is TRBV15, the J gene TRBJ2-1; 12 nucleotides line up with TRBD1. The length of the CDR3 is 16 residues. Germline V gene data show CDR1 as LNHNV and CDR2 as YYDKDF (reference sequence). The V gene end was trimmed by 0 bases and the J gene end by 8 bases; junction bases not matched to a gene: 5. The CDR3 bases are TGTGCCACCAGCAGAGAGGCCGGGACAGGGGGCGATGAGCAGTTCTTC. This encodes CATSREAGTGGDEQFF.

The chain recombines TRBV27 with TRBJ1-4, with TRBD1 as a possible D gene (5 bases). The germline V gene encodes CDR1 MNHEY and CDR2 SMNVEV (reference sequence). Deletions cut 3 bases from V and 3 bases from J, with 14 bases between. The length of the CDR3 is 16 residues. CDR3 sequence (DNA): TGTGCCAGCAGTTTTTTGGGGCTGGGTGCTAATGAAAAACTGTTTTTT. Amino acids: CASSFLGLGANEKLFF.

The rearrangement joins TRBV7-2 to TRBJ2-2; D is unresolved. V shed 6 bases and J shed 1 base, with 9 bases lying between them. The CDR3 extends over 14 amino acids. The germline CDR1 and CDR2 sequences are SGHTA and FQGNSA. CDR3 residues: CASRTALNTGELFF. The CDR3 DNA sequence: TGTGCCAGCAGAACAGCCTTGAACACCGGGGAGCTGTTTTTT.

The rearrangement links TRBV19 to TRBJ2-6; D gene unclear. V was cut by 7 bases and J by 0 bases, with 10 bases left in between. Germline V gene lookup returns CDR1 LNHDA and CDR2 SQIVND (reference sequence). The CDR3 loop spans 15 amino acids. This CDR3 is CASTLTDSGANVLTF. CDR3 in DNA: TGTGCCAGTACCCTCACTGACTCTGGGGCCAACGTCCTGACTTTC. Together with reference TRBV19 and TRBJ2-6, the CDR3 gives the full variable domain: DGGITQSPKYLFRKEGQNVTLSCEQNLNHDAMYWYRQDPGQGLRLIYYSQIVNDFQKGDIAEGYSVSREKKESFPLTVTSAQKNPTAFYLCASTLTDSGANVLTFGAGSRLTVL.

V usage is TRBV12-3 or TRBV12-4 and J usage is TRBJ2-3, with TRBD1 matching 7 bases. The CDR3 runs to 12 residues. J was trimmed by 6 bases and V by 6 bases; bases with no gene match: 3. The CDR3 DNA follows: TGTGCCAGCAGGCAGACAGGGGATACGCAGTATTTT. Translated, it gives CASRQTGDTQYF.

The rearrangement links TRBV4-2 to TRBJ2-7, with D uncertain. Between the trimmed V and J ends, which lost 5 bases and 2 bases, there was a span of 16 bases. The CDR3 runs to 15 residues. The germline V gene has CDR1 LGHNA and CDR2 YNFKEQ. The CDR3 loop is CASSRGGDGAYEQYF. The CDR3 coding sequence is TGTGCCAGCAGCAGAGGCGGAGACGGAGCCTACGAGCAGTACTTC.

The chain joins TRBV10-1 to TRBJ1-4; TRBD1 might be the D (6 bases). V shed 9 bases and J shed 7 bases, with 18 bases lying between them. Germline loops: CDR1 WNHNN, CDR2 SYGVQD (reference sequence). The CDR3 contains 14 residues. CDR3 residues: CARPDPGTFEKLFF. The CDR3 bases are TGCGCCAGACCCGATCCCGGGACATTTGAAAAACTGTTTTTT.

This clone was seen more than once but under ten times. J is TRBJ2-7 and V is TRBV5-1; 8 bases are shared with TRBD1. Unmatched junction bases numbered 18, after V lost 7 bases and J lost 3 bases. CDR1 is SGHRS and CDR2 is YFSETQ in the germline V gene. The CDR3 covers 17 residues. Here the CDR3 DNA reads TGCGCCAGCGCGAGAGAAGCTACCGGGACAGGCGGCTACGAGCAGTACTTC. The encoded protein is CASAREATGTGGYEQYF.

This clone was counted between two and nine times. This chain uses TRBV2 with TRBJ2-7; 14 bases are a match to TRBD2. Looked up from germline, CDR1 is SNHLY and CDR2 is FYNNEI. The CDR3 extends over 17 amino acids. V lost 7 bases, J lost 0 bases, and 8 bases stayed unmatched. The CDR3, as DNA: TGTGCCAGCAAACCGGGACTAGCGGGAGTGGGCTCCTACGAGCAGTACTTC. Protein sequence: CASKPGLAGVGSYEQYF.

V is TRBV9 and J is TRBJ2-5; TRBD2 is a possible D gene (5 bases). Germline lookup yields CDR1 SGDLS and CDR2 YYNGEE. The V end was cut by 2 bases, the J end by 4 bases, with 18 bases between. This CDR3 is 16 amino acids long. CDR3 region: CASSVGNGNSIETQYF. DNA for the CDR3: TGTGCCAGCAGCGTGGGGAACGGGAACAGCATAGAGACCCAGTACTTC.

The chain recombines TRBV30 with TRBJ2-7, with TRBD1 matching 12 bases. Germline lookup yields CDR1 GTSNPN and CDR2 SVGIG (reference sequence). CDR3 size: 12 residues. The ends lost 3 bases at V and 11 bases at J; junction bases unmatched: 5. The CDR3 spells CAWRGTGGAEYF. The DNA of the CDR3 is TGTGCCTGGAGAGGGACAGGGGGCGCAGAGTACTTC.

The rearrangement uses TRBV7-2 and TRBJ1-4; 10 nucleotides match TRBD1. Germline-derived CDR1 and CDR2 are SGHTA and FQGNSA. CDR3 length: 15 residues. With V trimmed by 5 bases and J by 8 bases, 8 bases remained unmatched. The CDR3, as DNA: TGTGCCAGCAGCACCGAGGGGACAGGGGTGGAAAAACTGTTTTTT. It codes for CASSTEGTGVEKLFF.

The chain joins TRBV7-2 to TRBJ1-5, with D uncertain. Germline assignment: CDR1 SGHTA and CDR2 FQGNSA. The CDR3 contains 15 residues. V lost 6 bases and J 1 base, leaving 13 bases between the germline ends. CDR3: CASSQNGISNQPQHF. CDR3 DNA sequence: TGTGCCAGCAGTCAAAACGGGATCAGCAATCAGCCCCAGCATTTT.

Here the CDR3 DNA reads TGTGCCAGCAGTTTAGCGGGACTAGCGGGTTTCCAAGAGACCCAGTACTTC. It translates to CASSLAGLAGFQETQYF. The chain employs TRBV28 and TRBJ2-5, with 12 bases identical to TRBD2. This CDR3 contains 17 residues. J lost 1 base, V lost 2 bases, and 5 bases had no gene match. In germline, CDR1 is MDHEN, CDR2 SYDVKM.

The sample holds a few counts of this clone. The genes are TRBV5-1 and TRBJ1-1, with D unclear. The germline gives CDR1 SGHRS, CDR2 YFSETQ. Trimming left V 3 bases short and J 1 base short, with 4 bases between. CDR3 length: 12 residues. CDR3 protein: CASSYGNTEAFF. The CDR3 nucleotides read TGCGCCAGCAGCTACGGGAACACTGAAGCTTTCTTT.

This clone occurred a few times. The chain combines TRBV3-1 (or the pseudogene TRBV3-2) with TRBJ2-1; D might be TRBD2 (5 bases). Germline V gene lookup returns CDR1 LGHDT and CDR2 YNNKEL (reference sequence). The CDR3 is made up of 13 amino acids. The germline V and J ends were trimmed by 4 bases and 6 bases, with 10 bases remaining between them. The CDR3 DNA follows: TGTGCCAGCAGCCCTGACTACCTCAATGAGCAGTTCTTC. It encodes CASSPDYLNEQFF.

This clone appeared a few times. This chain connects TRBV10-3 to TRBJ1-5; no definite D call. Germline CDR1 and CDR2: ENHRY and SYGVKD. Trimming took 2 bases from V and 0 from J, leaving 11 bases between them. This CDR3 comprises 16 residues. The CDR3 DNA sequence: TGTGCCATCAGTGAGGATCGCGGTAGTAGCAATCAGCCCCAGCATTTT. Residues: CAISEDRGSSNQPQHF.

The chain is built from TRBV7-2 and TRBJ1-2; 9 bases map to TRBD1. Per the germline V gene, CDR1 is SGHTA and CDR2 is FQGNSA. Germline trimming cut 3 bases from V and 13 bases from J; bases unmatched to any gene: 12. The CDR3 is 14 amino acids. The CDR3 DNA follows: TGTGCCAGCAGCTTCCCGAACAGGGGGCGAGTTTTCACCTTC. Residues: CASSFPNRGRVFTF.

The chain employs TRBV7-3 and TRBJ2-7; D perhaps matches TRBD1 (5 bases). The CDR3 sequence is 13 residues long. Germline V gene sequence: CDR1 SGHTA, CDR2 FQGTGA. The V and J ends lost 4 bases and 3 bases respectively, with 10 bases between them. CDR3 DNA sequence: TGTGCCAGCAGCTACGGACATGGCTACGAGCAGTACTTC. Protein product: CASSYGHGYEQYF.

V and J are TRBV6-6 and TRBJ2-7, with TRBD2 matching over 10 bases. The CDR3 contains 14 residues. Germline values: CDR1 MNHNY, CDR2 SVGAGI (reference sequence). The trim removed 4 bases at V and 0 bases at J, leaving 0 bases unmatched. The CDR3 DNA reads TGTGCCAGCAGTTGGACTAGCGGCTCCTACGAGCAGTACTTC. The encoded protein is CASSWTSGSYEQYF.

V usage is TRBV19 and J usage is TRBJ2-1, with 8 bases identical to TRBD2. J gave up 0 bases and V 8 bases, and 3 bases lay outside the gene matches. Germline CDR1 and CDR2: LNHDA and SQIVND (reference sequence). The CDR3 loop spans 14 amino acids. CDR3 sequence: CASSSGGSYNEQFF. Here the CDR3 DNA reads TGTGCCAGTTCCAGCGGGGGCTCCTACAATGAGCAGTTCTTC.

V gene TRBV20-1 combines with J gene TRBJ2-7; 14 bases are a match to TRBD2. In germline, CDR1 is DFQATT, CDR2 SNEGSKA (reference sequence). J lost 3 bases, V lost 3 bases, and 7 bases had no gene match. There are 16 residues in the CDR3. The CDR3 protein is CSASGLAGGTGYEQYF. The CDR3, as DNA: TGCAGTGCTAGTGGACTAGCGGGAGGAACAGGCTACGAGCAGTACTTC.

This chain connects TRBV28 to TRBJ2-3, with 9 bases that match TRBD2. With 5 bases clipped from V and 1 base from J, the junction kept 4 bases outside the gene matches. The CDR3 is 15 amino acids. Germline V gene data show CDR1 as MDHEN and CDR2 as SYDVKM. The DNA of the CDR3 is TGTGCCAGCAGTATAGCGGGAGAAGGCACAGATACGCAGTATTTT. Its translation is CASSIAGEGTDTQYF.

This chain joins TRBV7-9 and TRBJ1-1; TRBD1 might be the D (5 bases). V was pared by 1 base and J by 1 base, with 7 bases between. The CDR3 is 14 amino acids. Germline V gene data show CDR1 as SEHNR and CDR2 as FQNEAQ (reference sequence). The CDR3 bases are TGTGCCAGCAGCTTAGATCAGGGGAACACTGAAGCTTTCTTT. Its protein product is CASSLDQGNTEAFF.

The chain combines TRBV19 with TRBJ1-1; perhaps TRBD1 as D (5 bases). Per germline, CDR1 LNHDA and CDR2 SQIVND (reference sequence). The V end lost 3 bases, the J end lost 4 bases, and 12 bases lay between the germline ends. The CDR3 length is 14 residues. The CDR3 DNA reads TGTGCCAGTAGTATCCAGGGCAGTCGCACTGAAGCTTTCTTT. Translation: CASSIQGSRTEAFF. The full variable domain, with the rest looked up from reference TRBV19 and TRBJ1-1, is DGGITQSPKYLFRKEGQNVTLSCEQNLNHDAMYWYRQDPGQGLRLIYYSQIVNDFQKGDIAEGYSVSREKKESFPLTVTSAQKNPTAFYLCASSIQGSRTEAFFGQGTRLTVV.